In its sample, the clone carrying this TCR beta chain was seen many times. The antigen remains unidentified. The CDR3 is made up of 16 amino acids. Losses at the gene ends were 3 bases for V and 0 bases for J; bases not matched to a gene: 8. The germline gives CDR1 SGHTA, CDR2 FQGNSA. Patients having uncontrolled infection, another autoimmune disease, pregnancy or lactation were not included. Clinical symptoms, serum thyroxine and TRAb, thyroid ultrasound and orbital computed tomography were used for the diagnoses. Fresh 10 ml peripheral blood yielded PBMCs. This sample was taken from a study of T cells in Graves' hyperthyroidism and ophthalmopathy. Study-wide results and caveats: The blood repertoire included most of the expanded thyroid clonotypes above 0.001.

Researchers amplified the TCR beta CDR3 regions from RNA transcripts. TCR CDR3 regions were first amplified by RT-PCR with HTBI primers. MiXCR was run by TCRdb on the multiplex PCR reads, yielding one entry per CDR3 protein. Of some 360,000 distinct CDR3 sequences in the sample, 18% were seen once. This rearrangement joins TRBV7-2 to TRBJ2-7; TRBD1 agrees at 7 bases. The source of this sequence is a woman aged 40 to 50 with Graves' ophthalmopathy. Sequencing was performed on blood. CDR3 in DNA: TGTGCCAGCAGCTTTTTGACAGGGCGGACCTCCTACGAGCAGTACTTC. Translated, it gives CASSFLTGRTSYEQYF.